These T cell receptor beta chains were read from a single sample in a study of blood T cells in healthy people across ages. One entry per CDR3 protein results from TCRdb running MiXCR on the 5' RACE reads. The sample consists of more than 900,000 distinct CDR3 sequences, under 30% of them appearing once. These data were also reused for a study on T cells of mothers and their children.

Sequenced material: blood. These receptors were taken from a girl aged 2 to 9 in good health. The CDR3 runs from the conserved cysteine through the conserved F or W. Each record gives: J gene, D gene, clone size, V gene, CDR3 protein, CDR3 DNA. D genes are given only for firm matches. A clone size is listed for some rows: how often the clone was seen (once, few, many), or a class if it is expanded.

J gene: TRBJ1-2
D gene: TRBD1
clone size: .
V gene: TRBV28
CDR3 protein: CASSLIHGTGGGYTF
CDR3 DNA: TGTGCCAGCAGTTTGATTCATGGGACAGGGGGCGGCTACACCTTC

J gene: TRBJ1-2
D gene: .
clone size: few
V gene: TRBV7-3
CDR3 protein: CASTSTAGIGYTF
CDR3 DNA: TGTGCCAGCACCTCGACAGCAGGTATTGGCTACACCTTC

J gene: TRBJ1-1
D gene: .
clone size: .
V gene: TRBV12-3/TRBV12-4
CDR3 protein: CASHAGGVNTEAFF
CDR3 DNA: TGTGCCAGTCACGCCGGCGGGGTGAACACTGAAGCTTTCTTT

J gene: TRBJ2-3
D gene: .
clone size: many
V gene: TRBV9
CDR3 protein: CASTPRDSDTQYF
CDR3 DNA: TGTGCCAGCACCCCCAGGGACTCGGATACGCAGTATTTT

J gene: TRBJ2-5
D gene: TRBD1
clone size: .
V gene: TRBV27
CDR3 protein: CASSFQGEQPQETQYF
CDR3 DNA: TGTGCCAGCAGTTTTCAGGGGGAACAGCCCCAAGAGACCCAGTACTTC

J gene: TRBJ2-4
D gene: .
clone size: few
V gene: TRBV29-1
CDR3 protein: CSVVYRDNIQYF
CDR3 DNA: TGCAGCGTCGTTTACAGGGATAACATTCAGTACTTC

J gene: TRBJ1-3
D gene: .
clone size: .
V gene: TRBV12-3/TRBV12-4
CDR3 protein: CASSFAHSGGLSGNTIYF
CDR3 DNA: TGTGCCAGCAGTTTCGCCCACAGTGGGGGACTCTCTGGAAACACCATATATTTT

J gene: TRBJ2-7
D gene: .
clone size: many
V gene: TRBV12-3/TRBV12-4
CDR3 protein: CASSPGGRGRGEQYF
CDR3 DNA: TGTGCCAGCAGTCCCGGCGGGCGGGGGCGTGGCGAGCAGTACTTC

J gene: TRBJ2-1
D gene: TRBD1
clone size: .
V gene: TRBV5-4
CDR3 protein: CASSFGQGWEQFF
CDR3 DNA: TGTGCCAGCAGCTTCGGACAGGGATGGGAGCAGTTCTTC

J gene: TRBJ2-3
D gene: .
clone size: few
V gene: TRBV2
CDR3 protein: CASPTRDTQYF
CDR3 DNA: TGTGCCAGTCCTACCCGAGATACGCAGTATTTT

J gene: TRBJ1-1
D gene: .
clone size: .
V gene: TRBV3-1
CDR3 protein: CASRGRVENTEAFF
CDR3 DNA: TGTGCCAGCAGAGGACGGGTGGAAAACACTGAAGCTTTCTTT

J gene: TRBJ2-1
D gene: .
clone size: few
V gene: TRBV3-1
CDR3 protein: CASSRGLHNEQFF
CDR3 DNA: TGTGCCAGCAGCCGCGGGCTACACAATGAGCAGTTCTTC

J gene: TRBJ2-3
D gene: TRBD1
clone size: .
V gene: TRBV29-1
CDR3 protein: CSASTGSPDTQYF
CDR3 DNA: TGCAGCGCATCGACAGGGTCCCCAGATACGCAGTATTTT

J gene: TRBJ2-1
D gene: TRBD2
clone size: few
V gene: TRBV18
CDR3 protein: CASSPLGSGGYNEQFF
CDR3 DNA: TGTGCCAGCTCACCGTTGGGGAGCGGGGGATACAATGAGCAGTTCTTC

J gene: TRBJ2-2
D gene: .
clone size: .
V gene: TRBV12-5
CDR3 protein: CASGIGLHTGELFF
CDR3 DNA: TGTGCTAGTGGTATCGGACTACACACCGGGGAGCTGTTTTTT

J gene: TRBJ2-7
D gene: TRBD2
clone size: .
V gene: TRBV20-1
CDR3 protein: CSARPTSGGFSYEQYF
CDR3 DNA: TGCAGTGCTAGACCTACTAGCGGGGGATTCTCCTACGAGCAGTACTTC

J gene: TRBJ2-5
D gene: TRBD2
clone size: .
V gene: TRBV28
CDR3 protein: CASSPSGTSDRETQYF
CDR3 DNA: TGTGCCAGCAGCCCGTCCGGGACTAGCGATCGAGAGACCCAGTACTTC

J gene: TRBJ2-1
D gene: .
clone size: .
V gene: TRBV20-1
CDR3 protein: CSARGTGAPNEQFF
CDR3 DNA: TGCAGTGCTAGAGGGACGGGGGCCCCGAATGAGCAGTTCTTC

J gene: TRBJ2-1
D gene: .
clone size: few
V gene: TRBV29-1
CDR3 protein: CSSDLVRNEQFF
CDR3 DNA: TGCAGCTCGGACCTCGTCCGCAATGAGCAGTTCTTC

J gene: TRBJ2-5
D gene: .
clone size: .
V gene: TRBV11-2
CDR3 protein: CAILLTGQETQYF
CDR3 DNA: TGTGCCATCCTCTTGACAGGACAAGAGACCCAGTACTTC

J gene: TRBJ2-1
D gene: .
clone size: few
V gene: TRBV2
CDR3 protein: CASSRRTSSYNEQFF
CDR3 DNA: TGTGCCAGCAGCCGACGGACCAGCTCCTACAATGAGCAGTTCTTC

J gene: TRBJ1-1
D gene: .
clone size: .
V gene: TRBV12-3/TRBV12-4
CDR3 protein: CASSSTDSAFF
CDR3 DNA: TGTGCCAGCAGTTCGACTGACTCTGCTTTCTTT

J gene: TRBJ2-2
D gene: .
clone size: .
V gene: TRBV20-1
CDR3 protein: CSARVGLGELFF
CDR3 DNA: TGCAGTGCTAGAGTTGGGCTGGGGGAGCTGTTTTTT

J gene: TRBJ2-1
D gene: TRBD2
clone size: .
V gene: TRBV20-1
CDR3 protein: CSAGEGHTSGMENEQFF
CDR3 DNA: TGCAGTGCTGGGGAGGGCCACACTAGCGGGATGGAGAATGAGCAGTTCTTC

J gene: TRBJ2-7
D gene: .
clone size: few
V gene: TRBV4-1
CDR3 protein: CASSQEGPRGFYEQYF
CDR3 DNA: TGCGCCAGCAGCCAAGAAGGGCCGAGGGGATTCTACGAGCAGTACTTC

J gene: TRBJ1-2
D gene: .
clone size: .
V gene: TRBV12-3/TRBV12-4
CDR3 protein: CASSRTVFYGYTF
CDR3 DNA: TGTGCCAGCAGCAGGACAGTCTTCTATGGCTACACCTTC

J gene: TRBJ2-7
D gene: TRBD1
clone size: .
V gene: TRBV25-1
CDR3 protein: CASSAETGPYEQYF
CDR3 DNA: TGTGCCAGCAGTGCTGAGACAGGGCCCTACGAGCAGTACTTC

J gene: TRBJ2-2
D gene: .
clone size: .
V gene: TRBV7-2
CDR3 protein: CASSLVRSTGELFF
CDR3 DNA: TGTGCCAGCAGCTTAGTCCGGAGCACCGGGGAGCTGTTTTTT

J gene: TRBJ2-7
D gene: TRBD1
clone size: few
V gene: TRBV20-1
CDR3 protein: CSAQTGVAEQYF
CDR3 DNA: TGCAGTGCTCAGACAGGGGTCGCCGAGCAGTACTTC

J gene: TRBJ2-7
D gene: .
clone size: .
V gene: TRBV28
CDR3 protein: CASRLAELNEQYF
CDR3 DNA: TGTGCCAGCAGGTTAGCGGAGCTAAACGAGCAGTACTTC

J gene: TRBJ1-4
D gene: .
clone size: .
V gene: TRBV4-1
CDR3 protein: CASSQDTVGNEKLFF
CDR3 DNA: TGCGCCAGCAGCCAAGACACGGTCGGGAATGAAAAACTGTTTTTT

J gene: TRBJ2-5
D gene: .
clone size: .
V gene: TRBV7-3
CDR3 protein: CASSARYRETQYF
CDR3 DNA: TGTGCCAGCAGCGCTAGATACAGGGAGACCCAGTACTTC

J gene: TRBJ1-4
D gene: .
clone size: few
V gene: TRBV25-1
CDR3 protein: CASSEYFLGDEKLFF
CDR3 DNA: TGTGCCAGCAGTGAATATTTTTTGGGGGATGAAAAACTGTTTTTT

J gene: TRBJ2-6
D gene: .
clone size: .
V gene: TRBV3-1
CDR3 protein: CASSSRGYRVLTF
CDR3 DNA: TGTGCCAGCAGCTCCCGAGGATATCGCGTCCTGACTTTC

J gene: TRBJ2-3
D gene: TRBD1
clone size: .
V gene: TRBV24-1
CDR3 protein: CATSGQYTDTQYF
CDR3 DNA: TGTGCCACCTCGGGACAGTACACAGATACGCAGTATTTT

J gene: TRBJ2-1
D gene: .
clone size: .
V gene: TRBV6-6
CDR3 protein: CASSYGQPDEQFF
CDR3 DNA: TGTGCCAGCAGTTACGGGCAACCAGACGAGCAGTTCTTC

J gene: TRBJ2-7
D gene: TRBD2
clone size: .
V gene: TRBV28
CDR3 protein: CASTTSSREVPSYEQYF
CDR3 DNA: TGTGCCAGCACTACCTCATCCCGGGAGGTCCCTTCCTACGAGCAGTACTTC

J gene: TRBJ2-5
D gene: .
clone size: .
V gene: TRBV19
CDR3 protein: CASSTGDRRFF
CDR3 DNA: TGTGCCAGTAGTACGGGGGACCGCAGGTTCTTC

J gene: TRBJ2-1
D gene: TRBD2
clone size: .
V gene: TRBV5-6
CDR3 protein: CASSITLADNEQFF
CDR3 DNA: TGTGCCAGCAGCATCACGCTAGCGGACAATGAGCAGTTCTTC

J gene: TRBJ2-1
D gene: .
clone size: .
V gene: TRBV2
CDR3 protein: CASSERRVSSNEQFF
CDR3 DNA: TGTGCCAGCAGTGAAAGGCGGGTATCCTCCAATGAGCAGTTCTTC

J gene: TRBJ1-2
D gene: .
clone size: .
V gene: TRBV7-2
CDR3 protein: CASSPIQVSVYGYTF
CDR3 DNA: TGTGCCAGCAGCCCTATACAGGTTTCGGTCTATGGCTACACCTTC

J gene: TRBJ2-1
D gene: .
clone size: .
V gene: TRBV4-1
CDR3 protein: CASSQGFGRSYNEQFF
CDR3 DNA: TGCGCCAGCAGCCAAGGATTTGGTCGCTCCTACAATGAGCAGTTCTTC

J gene: TRBJ2-5
D gene: .
clone size: .
V gene: TRBV10-3
CDR3 protein: CAIRDGAKETQYF
CDR3 DNA: TGTGCCATCAGGGACGGAGCCAAAGAGACCCAGTACTTC

J gene: TRBJ2-5
D gene: .
clone size: few
V gene: TRBV28
CDR3 protein: CASKISTWETQYF
CDR3 DNA: TGTGCCAGCAAAATATCTACGTGGGAGACCCAGTACTTC

J gene: TRBJ2-1
D gene: TRBD2
clone size: few
V gene: TRBV5-1
CDR3 protein: CASSEPRDYYNEQFF
CDR3 DNA: TGCGCCAGCAGCGAGCCCAGGGACTACTACAATGAGCAGTTCTTC

J gene: TRBJ2-1
D gene: TRBD2
clone size: few
V gene: TRBV2
CDR3 protein: CASSLSGGAFEQFF
CDR3 DNA: TGTGCCAGCAGCCTTAGCGGGGGGGCCTTTGAGCAGTTCTTC